Below are 30 T cell receptor beta chains sequenced from a single sample in a study of blood T cell repertoires in COVID-19. This table comes from immunoSEQ multiplex PCR, and its TCRdb copy is limited to in-frame clones, with some not included. The top ten hold 1.9% of the sample, which has 120,000 or so clones, around 80% seen once. Sequencing was done on a sample of peripheral blood. Source of these receptors: a man between 65 and 80 years old with acute or convalescent COVID-19.

The CDR3 DNA reads TGTGCCAGCGCTCAGGGTCGCATGAACACTGAAGCTTTCTTT. It specifies CASAQGRMNTEAFF. The chain employs TRBV19 and TRBJ1-1, with D maybe TRBD1 (5 bases). Germline CDR1 is LNHDA and CDR2 is SQIVND (reference sequence). The length of the CDR3 is 14 residues. The V end was cut by 9 bases, the J end by 0 bases, with 14 bases between.

V gene TRBV15 combines with J gene TRBJ1-1, with TRBD1 as a possible D gene (6 bases). The CDR3 runs 15 residues. Germline V CDR1 and CDR2: LNHNV, YYDKDF (reference sequence). V was pared by 1 base and J by 7 bases, with 16 bases between. This CDR3 reads CATSRGGGGGNEAFF. The CDR3 DNA follows: TGTGCCACCAGCAGAGGCGGAGGGGGGGGCAATGAAGCTTTCTTT.

The rearrangement joins TRBV9 to TRBJ1-1, with unresolved D. The CDR3 runs 13 residues. Germline lookup yields CDR1 SGDLS and CDR2 YYNGEE. Trimming shortened V by 0 bases and J by 1 base, and 4 bases separated the two germline ends. In DNA, the CDR3 is TGTGCCAGCAGCGTAGGGCCGAACACTGAAGCTTTCTTT. Its protein is CASSVGPNTEAFF.

The chain uses TRBV7-9 and TRBJ1-4, with a weak D call TRBD1 (6 bases). CDR1 SEHNR and CDR2 FQNEAQ come from the germline V gene (reference sequence). V was clipped by 4 bases and J by 8 bases, with 17 bases between them. The CDR3 sequence is 15 residues long. The CDR3 nucleotides are TGTGCCAGCAGCTCGACGACAGGAGTAGGAGAAAAACTGTTTTTT. This translates into CASSSTTGVGEKLFF. Full variable domain (rest looked up from reference TRBV7-9 and TRBJ1-4): DTGVSQNPRHKITKRGQNVTFRCDPISEHNRLYWYRQTLGQGPEFLTYFQNEAQLEKSRLLSDRFSAERPKGSFSTLEIQRTEQGDSAMYLCASSSTTGVGEKLFFGSGTQLSVL.

With respect to this clone: Other DNA sequences in the same sample also yield this CDR3. The genes are TRBV2 and TRBJ1-5, with TRBD1 matching over 8 bases. The V gene end was trimmed by 4 bases and the J gene end by 2 bases; junction bases not matched to a gene: 1. CDR3 length equals 14 residues. From germline, CDR1 is SNHLY and CDR2 FYNNEI. In DNA, the CDR3 is TGTGCCAGCAGTGGGGGACAGGGCAATCAGCCCCAGCATTTT. It encodes CASSGGQGNQPQHF.

This chain links TRBV6-2 or TRBV6-3 with TRBJ1-2, with TRBD1 matching 9 bases. The CDR3 has 17 residues. In germline, CDR1 is MNHEY, CDR2 SVGEGT. With 5 bases clipped from V and 4 bases from J, the junction kept 14 bases outside the gene matches. This CDR3 reads CASSQAGTGQNGYGYTF. Here the CDR3 DNA reads TGTGCCAGCAGTCAAGCTGGGACAGGGCAGAATGGCTATGGCTACACCTTC.

The chain is built from TRBV20-1 and TRBJ2-1; 10 positions agree with TRBD2. The CDR3 covers 13 residues. After removal of 3 bases from V and 5 bases from J, the junction contained 1 base not matched to a gene. The germline V gene has CDR1 DFQATT and CDR2 SNEGSKA (reference sequence). CDR3 sequence reads: CSASSGGHNEQFF. The DNA for the CDR3 is TGCAGTGCTAGTAGCGGGGGGCACAATGAGCAGTTCTTC.

V is TRBV7-8 and J is TRBJ2-5; D is uncertain. The V end was cut by 5 bases, the J end by 13 bases, with 14 bases between. This CDR3 spans 11 amino acids. Germline lookup yields CDR1 SGHVS and CDR2 FQNEAQ. The CDR3 DNA is TGTGCCAGCAGCCCAGACTCCGCCCGGTACTTC. Encoded protein: CASSPDSARYF.

The chain employs TRBV5-1 and TRBJ1-1; the D gene is possibly TRBD1 (6 bases). Trimming cost V 4 bases and J 6 bases, with 16 bases left between them. CDR1 and CDR2 from the germline V gene are SGHRS and YFSETQ. The CDR3 runs to 14 residues. The CDR3, as DNA: TGCGCCAGCAGCCGAACAGGGATTAACCCTGAAGCTTTCTTT. Protein product: CASSRTGINPEAFF.

The chain employs TRBV6-6 and TRBJ2-3; D call uncertain. The germline gives CDR1 MNHNY, CDR2 SVGAGI (reference sequence). This CDR3 has 14 residues. The V end was cut by 0 bases, the J end by 1 base, with 5 bases between. The CDR3 spells CASSYSTGTDTQYF. CDR3 sequence (DNA): TGTGCCAGCAGTTACTCGACTGGCACAGATACGCAGTATTTT.

The rearrangement joins TRBV4-2 to TRBJ1-4, with 11 bases identical to TRBD1. CDR3 length equals 15 residues. Losses at the gene ends were 5 bases for V and 7 bases for J; bases not matched to a gene: 6. Germline V gene data show CDR1 as LGHNA and CDR2 as YNFKEQ. CDR3 bases: TGTGCCAGCAGCGGAAAGGGACAGGGGGTTGAAAAACTGTTTTTT. Translation: CASSGKGQGVEKLFF.

The J gene is TRBJ2-7, the V gene TRBV6-1, with 9 bases aligning to TRBD1. Germline V CDR1 and CDR2: MNHNS, SASEGT. V lost 1 base to trimming and J lost 6 bases; unmatched junction nucleotides: 7. The CDR3 contains 15 residues. CDR3 region: CASSEGGTGPGEQYF. Written as DNA, the CDR3 is TGTGCCAGCAGTGAAGGAGGGACAGGGCCTGGCGAGCAGTACTTC.

The genes are TRBV9 and TRBJ2-7; D unclear. From germline, CDR1 is SGDLS and CDR2 YYNGEE. This CDR3 is built from 14 residues. The V gene lost 4 bases and the J gene lost 9 bases, with 20 bases spanning the gap. The CDR3 DNA follows: TGTGCCAGCAGCCCCCAACACGGCCCCGGCGGGCAGTACTTC. Protein: CASSPQHGPGGQYF.

The chain joins TRBV6-4 to TRBJ1-6, with a possible D match to TRBD1 (5 bases). CDR3 length equals 15 residues. Per germline, CDR1 MRHNA and CDR2 SNTAGT. V lost 2 bases, J lost 7 bases, and 12 bases lay in between. In nucleotides, the CDR3 is TGTGCCAGCAGTGACGGGCAGGGTCTGAATTCACCCCTCCACTTT. This translates into CASSDGQGLNSPLHF.

The V gene is TRBV28, the J gene TRBJ1-2, with TRBD1 matching 8 bases. The V gene's germline CDR1 is MDHEN and CDR2 SYDVKM. CDR3 size: 14 residues. The V segment lost 3 bases and the J segment 5 bases; nucleotides outside the gene matches: 5. CDR3: CASSFAGGRYGYTF. DNA for the CDR3: TGTGCCAGCAGTTTCGCAGGGGGCCGGTATGGCTACACCTTC.

This chain uses TRBV5-1 with TRBJ2-3, with D unclear. The CDR3 loop spans 14 amino acids. Germline V gene sequence: CDR1 SGHRS, CDR2 YFSETQ. Deletions cut 4 bases from V and 4 bases from J, with 13 bases between. The CDR3 spells CASSQRLVPDTQYF. The CDR3 DNA reads TGCGCCAGCAGCCAACGGCTAGTCCCAGATACGCAGTATTTT.

The chain joins TRBV19 to TRBJ1-4, with TRBD1 identical over 7 bases. Per germline, CDR1 LNHDA and CDR2 SQIVND (reference sequence). This CDR3 has 14 amino acids. Trimming removed 3 bases from V and 8 bases from J; junction bases left unmatched: 6. CDR3 sequence reads: CASSIEGGQEKLFF. DNA of the CDR3: TGTGCCAGTAGTATCGAAGGGGGCCAGGAAAAACTGTTTTTT.

V and J are TRBV7-8 and TRBJ2-1, with 8 bases matching TRBD2. J gave up 8 bases and V 4 bases, and 4 bases lay outside the gene matches. The CDR3 has 13 residues. Looked up from germline, CDR1 is SGHVS and CDR2 is FQNEAQ. In DNA, the CDR3 is TGTGCCAGCAGCTCCCAGCGGGGGTATGAGCAGTTCTTC. Residues: CASSSQRGYEQFF.

V is TRBV19 and J is TRBJ1-2; no clear D gene. Trimming shortened V by 6 bases and J by 4 bases, and 15 bases separated the two germline ends. This CDR3 is built from 14 residues. Germline CDR1 LNHDA, CDR2 SQIVND (reference sequence). CDR3 coding DNA: TGTGCCAGTAGCCCGGGGAGGGAAGCCTATGGCTACACCTTC. It translates to CASSPGREAYGYTF.

This chain links TRBV7-3 with TRBJ1-2, with 8 nucleotides matching TRBD1. The trim removed 1 base at V and 3 bases at J, leaving 16 bases unmatched. The CDR3 extends over 19 amino acids. The V gene's germline CDR1 is SGHTA and CDR2 FQGTGA. For the CDR3, the DNA is TGTGCCAGCAGCTTAAGAGGTAAGGGGCAGGGGGCGATCTACTATGGCTACACCTTC. This codes for CASSLRGKGQGAIYYGYTF.

The chain has TRBV5-1 and TRBJ1-4; the D gene is possibly TRBD1 (6 bases). The CDR3 consists of 15 residues. V was trimmed by 3 bases and J by 5 bases, leaving 14 bases between them. Per germline, CDR1 SGHRS and CDR2 YFSETQ. The chain's CDR3 is CASSWGTQKNEKLFF. For the CDR3, the DNA is TGCGCCAGCAGCTGGGGGACACAGAAGAATGAAAAACTGTTTTTT.

The J gene is TRBJ2-3, the V gene TRBV6-5, with 9 bases matching TRBD2. Germline V gene sequence: CDR1 MNHEY, CDR2 SVGAGI. This CDR3 comprises 12 residues. V shed 5 bases, J shed 6 bases, and the junction held 0 bases outside the gene matches. The CDR3 reads CASSTSGDTQYF. The CDR3 DNA reads TGTGCCAGCAGTACTAGCGGGGATACGCAGTATTTT.

The genes are TRBV2 and TRBJ1-1; D is uncertain. The CDR3 is 14 amino acids. V lost 9 bases and J 1 base, leaving 15 bases between the germline ends. Germline lookup yields CDR1 SNHLY and CDR2 FYNNEI. Here the CDR3 DNA reads TGTGCCAGTATTCCCCTGGCGGCGAACACTGAAGCTTTCTTT. Translating gives CASIPLAANTEAFF.

The genes are TRBV6-5 and TRBJ2-7, with D possibly being TRBD1 (6 bases). V was pared by 7 bases and J by 7 bases, with 20 bases between. Germline V gene lookup returns CDR1 MNHEY and CDR2 SVGAGI. The CDR3 has 14 residues. For the CDR3, the DNA is TGTGCCAGCACCAAAACGGGGACAATGGGAGAGCAGTACTTC. It translates to CASTKTGTMGEQYF.

The chain couples TRBV7-9 to TRBJ1-2; tentative D call: TRBD1 (6 bases). Germline loops: CDR1 SEHNR, CDR2 FQNEAQ (reference sequence). V dropped 6 bases and J dropped 2 bases, with 10 bases sitting between them. This CDR3 spans 13 amino acids. The CDR3 coding sequence is TGTGCCAGCAGTCAACAGGGAAACTATGGCTACACCTTC. As protein: CASSQQGNYGYTF.

On this clone: In the same sample, other DNA sequences code for this CDR3. V and J are TRBV11-2 and TRBJ1-1, with D hard to call. Trimming shortened V by 1 base and J by 1 base, and 7 bases separated the two germline ends. This CDR3 has 14 amino acids. Germline lookup yields CDR1 SGHAT and CDR2 FQNNGV. DNA of the CDR3: TGTGCCAGCAGCTTAGGAGCGGGGAACACTGAAGCTTTCTTT. Amino acids: CASSLGAGNTEAFF.

The rearrangement links TRBV25-1 to TRBJ1-1; D gene unclear. CDR3 length: 13 residues. CDR1 is MGHDK and CDR2 is SYGVNS in the germline V gene. V was shortened by 0 bases and J by 1 base, with 3 bases between the two germline ends. The CDR3 nucleotides are TGTGCCAGCAGTGAATATCGGAACACTGAAGCTTTCTTT. Protein sequence: CASSEYRNTEAFF.

The chain combines TRBV9 with TRBJ2-1, with D possibly TRBD2 on 5 matching bases. Trimming took off 4 bases at V and 1 base at J, with 12 bases between the two ends. Germline-derived CDR1 and CDR2 are SGDLS and YYNGEE. The CDR3 runs 15 residues. The CDR3 bases are TGTGCCAGCAGCAGCGGAGGAACATCCTACAATGAGCAGTTCTTC. As protein: CASSSGGTSYNEQFF.

This rearrangement joins TRBV6-2 or TRBV6-3 to TRBJ2-7; D is unresolved. V lost 0 bases to trimming and J lost 3 bases, with 12 bases between them. This CDR3 is built from 15 residues. Germline values: CDR1 MNHEY, CDR2 SVGEGT. The CDR3 DNA follows: TGTGCCAGCAGTTACTCTGACACCGCCCTCTACGAGCAGTACTTC. This translates into CASSYSDTALYEQYF.

The chain combines TRBV7-9 with TRBJ1-1, with D perhaps TRBD1 (6 bases). V was trimmed by 5 bases and J by 2 bases, leaving 15 bases between them. CDR1 SEHNR and CDR2 FQNEAQ come from the germline V gene (reference sequence). The CDR3 extends over 15 amino acids. The CDR3 loop is CASSPLGDINTEAFF. As DNA, the CDR3 is TGTGCCAGCAGCCCGCTCGGGGACATAAACACTGAAGCTTTCTTT.